This T cell receptor beta chain was documented in a study of control samples from healthy donors and cancer patients. The protocol was immunoSEQ multiplex PCR, while the TCRdb copy is restricted to in-frame clones and leaves out a portion. The repertoire holds hundreds of thousands of clones, with about four fifths as singletons. The germline CDR1 and CDR2 sequences are MGHDK and SYGVNS. V was trimmed by 4 bases and J by 2 bases, leaving 5 bases between them. This CDR3 is 12 amino acids long. Sequencing was carried out using PBMCs. The receptor was derived from a woman aged 60-75 years with lung cancer. The chain couples TRBV25-1 to TRBJ2-5; no clear D. The CDR3 is CASSAFQETQYF. CDR3 coding DNA: TGTGCCAGCAGTGCCTTTCAAGAGACCCAGTACTTC.